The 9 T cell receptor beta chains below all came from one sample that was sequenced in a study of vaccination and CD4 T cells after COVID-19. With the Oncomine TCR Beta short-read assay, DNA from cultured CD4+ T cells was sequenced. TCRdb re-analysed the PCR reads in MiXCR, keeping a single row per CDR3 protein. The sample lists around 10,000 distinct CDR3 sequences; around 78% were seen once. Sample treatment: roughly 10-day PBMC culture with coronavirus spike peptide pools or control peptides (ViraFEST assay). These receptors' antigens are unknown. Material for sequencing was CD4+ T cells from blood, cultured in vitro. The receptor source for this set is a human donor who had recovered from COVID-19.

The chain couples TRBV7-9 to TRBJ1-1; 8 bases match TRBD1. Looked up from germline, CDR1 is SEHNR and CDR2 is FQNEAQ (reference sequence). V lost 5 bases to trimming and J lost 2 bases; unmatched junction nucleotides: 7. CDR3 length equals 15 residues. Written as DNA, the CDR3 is TGTGCCAGCAGCCTACGACAGGGGCCTAACACTGAAGCTTTCTTT. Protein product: CASSLRQGPNTEAFF.

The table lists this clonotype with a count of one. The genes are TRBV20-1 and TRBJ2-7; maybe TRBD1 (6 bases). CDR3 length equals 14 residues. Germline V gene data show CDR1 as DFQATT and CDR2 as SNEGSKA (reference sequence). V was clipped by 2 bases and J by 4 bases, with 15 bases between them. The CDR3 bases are TGCAGTGCTAGACTCACAGGGTTACCTTACGAGCAGTACTTC. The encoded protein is CSARLTGLPYEQYF.

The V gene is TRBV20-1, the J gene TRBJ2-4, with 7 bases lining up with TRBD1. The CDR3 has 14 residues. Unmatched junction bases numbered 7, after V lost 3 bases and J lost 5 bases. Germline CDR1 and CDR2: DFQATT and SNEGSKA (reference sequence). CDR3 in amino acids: CSASTGQPQNIQYF. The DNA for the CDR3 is TGCAGTGCTAGTACGGGACAGCCCCAAAACATTCAGTACTTC.

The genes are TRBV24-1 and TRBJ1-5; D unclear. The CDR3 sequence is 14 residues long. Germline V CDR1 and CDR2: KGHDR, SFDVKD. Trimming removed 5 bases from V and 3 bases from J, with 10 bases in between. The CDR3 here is CATSGWRDNQPQHF. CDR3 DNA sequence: TGTGCCACCAGTGGTTGGCGGGACAATCAGCCCCAGCATTTT.

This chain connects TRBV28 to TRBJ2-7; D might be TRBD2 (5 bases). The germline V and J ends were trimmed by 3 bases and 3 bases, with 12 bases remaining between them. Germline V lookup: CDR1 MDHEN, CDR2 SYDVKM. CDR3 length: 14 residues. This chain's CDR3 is CASSLNGENYEQYF. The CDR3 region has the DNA TGTGCCAGCAGTTTGAACGGGGAGAACTACGAGCAGTACTTC.

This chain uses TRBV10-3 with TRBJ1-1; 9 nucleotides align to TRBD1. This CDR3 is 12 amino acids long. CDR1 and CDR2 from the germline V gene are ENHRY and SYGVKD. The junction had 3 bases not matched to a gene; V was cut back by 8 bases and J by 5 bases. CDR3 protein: CAIGQGLTEAFF. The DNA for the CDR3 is TGTGCCATCGGACAGGGGCTTACTGAAGCTTTCTTT.

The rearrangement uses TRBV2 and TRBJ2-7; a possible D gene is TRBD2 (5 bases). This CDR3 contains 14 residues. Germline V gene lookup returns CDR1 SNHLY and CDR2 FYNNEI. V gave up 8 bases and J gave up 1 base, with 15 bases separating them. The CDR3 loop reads CASGRRANSYEQYF. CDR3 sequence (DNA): TGTGCCAGCGGCAGGCGGGCAAATTCCTACGAGCAGTACTTC.

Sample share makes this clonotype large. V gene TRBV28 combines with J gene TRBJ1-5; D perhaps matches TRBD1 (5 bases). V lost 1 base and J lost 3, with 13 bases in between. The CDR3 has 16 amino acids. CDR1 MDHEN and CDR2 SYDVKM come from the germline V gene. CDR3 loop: CASSLYGKGTNQPQHF. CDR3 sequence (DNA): TGTGCCAGCAGTTTATACGGTAAGGGGACCAATCAGCCCCAGCATTTT.

The CDR3 DNA reads TGTGCCAGCAGCTCGTACCTCCGGACAGGGACTAACACTGAAGCTTTCTTT. It specifies CASSSYLRTGTNTEAFF. The V call is TRBV7-2, the J call TRBJ1-1; 8 bases agree with TRBD1. Germline V gene data show CDR1 as SGHTA and CDR2 as FQGNSA. The CDR3 is made up of 17 amino acids. V lost 4 bases and J lost 2; bases outside the gene matches: 12.